This T cell receptor (beta chain) was captured by sequencing in a study of response to subunit inactivated influenza vaccine. The CDR3 sequence is 13 residues long. The germline V and J ends were trimmed by 6 bases and 4 bases, with 12 bases remaining between them. Germline loops: CDR1 DFQATT, CDR2 SNEGSKA (reference sequence). This clonotype was observed a few times. Antigen: not known. Study findings and constraints: Only a handful of new T cells, the authors suggested, are recruited with each seasonal influenza vaccination.

TCRdb ran MiXCR on the RT-PCR reads and lists one entry per CDR3 protein. This table holds hundreds of thousands of distinct CDR3 sequences, more than 15% found once. The V gene is TRBV20-1, the J gene TRBJ1-4, with a tentative D call TRBD1 (6 bases). The clonotype comes from a man between 50 and 75 years old who received an inactivated influenza vaccine. The specimen comprised CD4+ T cells sorted from PBMCs, sampled 23 to 25 months after vaccination. The CDR3 nucleotides are TGCAGTGCCCTGGGACACGTTAATGAAAAACTGTTTTTT. It codes for CSALGHVNEKLFF.